The TCR beta chain under discussion was sequenced for a study of CD8 T cells in Susac syndrome. About the study: Patients with Susac syndrome were therapy-naive, on corticosteroids, or on intravenous immunoglobulin alone at the time that blood was drawn.

Random-hexamer reverse transcription was applied to roughly 0.5 to 1 ug RNA. TCRdb independently ran MiXCR on the immunoSEQ multiplex PCR reads; one entry per CDR3 protein. Of about 80,000 distinct CDR3 sequences in the sample, approximately 95% were seen once. This CDR3 region has 13 residues. V dropped 5 bases and J dropped 6 bases, with 10 bases sitting between them. This chain joins TRBV12-3 or TRBV12-4 and TRBJ2-2, with D perhaps TRBD1 or TRBD2 (5 bases each). The TCR sequence derives from a human donor with Susac syndrome. Specimen: CD8+ T cells from PBMCs. CDR3 nucleotides: TGTGCCAGCAGTATATCGGGACCCGGGGAGCTGTTTTTT. It encodes CASSISGPGELFF.